This entry is about one TCR beta chain. This clone was counted between two and nine times. The antigen this receptor binds is unknown. Base qualities were left out, and no much larger clone turns up one base away. This sample is drawn from a study of control samples from healthy donors and cancer patients (dated by TCRdb to 2018 to 2020). As encoded in the germline V gene, CDR1 is MNHEY while CDR2 is SVGEGT. Cut back by 2 bases and 2 bases, the V and J ends lie 10 bases apart. The CDR3 runs 15 residues from the cysteine to the phenylalanine. The CDR3 DNA has 45 bases and is translated from base 1. Library construction relied on the immunoSEQ multiplex PCR assay. Imported from immuneACCESS, the table was reduced by TCRdb to in-frame sequences with V and J called. These copies leave out some clones; in studies compared against another copy, an unresolved V gene accounts for under half, and the cause of the remainder is not known. The sample table contains 400,000 to 450,000 clones; only one count was recorded for over 75% of them. Roughly 6.4% of the sample is taken by the ten largest.

Sequences were obtained from PBMCs. Recombination connected TRBV6-2 or TRBV6-3 to TRBJ1-3; a confident D gene designation cannot be given. The source of this sequence is a man aged 35-49 years with head and neck cancer. The nucleotides are TGTGCCAGCAGTTACATGATGTCCCCTGGAAACACCATATATTTT. The translation is CASSYMMSPGNTIYF.